The 5 T cell receptor beta chains below come from one sample, sequenced in a study of T cell responses to AZD1222 COVID-19 vaccine. Repertoires were generated with immunoSEQ multiplex PCR, while TCRdb's copy carries only in-frame clones and drops some. The repertoire includes fewer than 200,000 clones, about 89% of them detected once, and about 1.5% sits in the top ten. The material sequenced was peripheral blood, taken on day 0 of AZD1222 vaccination. These receptors were collected from an adult in good health.

The chain links TRBV2 to TRBJ2-7; D remains ambiguous. V was pared by 2 bases and J by 0 bases, with 8 bases between. The CDR3 runs 14 residues. The V gene's germline CDR1 is SNHLY and CDR2 FYNNEI. CDR3 DNA: TGTGCCAGCAGTGAATGGCAGAGCTCCTACGAGCAGTACTTC. Its translation is CASSEWQSSYEQYF. Using reference TRBV2 and TRBJ2-7 for the parts outside the CDR3, the full variable domain is EPEVTQTPSHQVTQMGQEVILRCVPISNHLYFYWYRQILGQKVEFLVSFYNNEISEKSEIFDDQFSVERPDGSNFTLKIRSTKLEDSAMYFCASSEWQSSYEQYFGPGTRLTVT.

The gene calls are TRBV28 and TRBJ1-2; a possible D gene is TRBD1 (5 bases). The CDR3 contains 18 residues. The ends were cut back, 2 bases at V and 8 bases at J, with 27 bases in the middle. CDR1 is MDHEN, CDR2 SYDVKM, per germline. The CDR3 sequence: CASSLTPLGVPSTKGYTF. In nucleotides, the CDR3 is TGTGCCAGCAGTTTAACCCCACTGGGGGTCCCTTCAACTAAAGGCTACACCTTC.

The rearrangement uses TRBV6-6 and TRBJ2-5; 9 nucleotides line up with TRBD2. Germline-derived CDR1 and CDR2 are MNHNY and SVGAGI (reference sequence). This CDR3 is built from 12 residues. The V and J ends lost 9 bases and 3 bases, in that order; junction bases with no gene match: 2. The CDR3 loop reads CASRLAEETQYF. CDR3 nucleotide sequence: TGTGCCAGTAGACTAGCGGAAGAGACCCAGTACTTC.

V usage is TRBV5-4 and J usage is TRBJ2-6; D is perhaps TRBD1 or TRBD2 (5 bases each). The germline V and J ends were trimmed by 5 bases and 0 bases, with 9 bases remaining between them. CDR3 size: 15 residues. Germline CDR1 is SGHNT and CDR2 is YYREEE (reference sequence). CDR3 coding DNA: TGTGCCAGCAGGTGGGGGTCCTCTGGGGCCAACGTCCTGACTTTC. Translated: CASRWGSSGANVLTF.

The CDR3 loop is CASSPGLLEGGYTF. Here the CDR3 DNA reads TGTGCCAGCTCACCAGGTCTTTTGGAAGGTGGCTACACCTTC. V is TRBV18 and J is TRBJ1-2; D remains unclear. V was shortened by 2 bases and J by 7 bases, with 14 bases between the two germline ends. The germline CDR1 and CDR2 sequences are KGHSH and LQKENI. This CDR3 is built from 14 residues. The entire variable domain, with the rest obtained from reference TRBV18 and TRBJ1-2, is as follows: NAGVMQNPRHLVRRRGQEARLRCSPMKGHSHVYWYRQLPEEGLKFMVYLQKENIIDESGMPKERFSAEFPKEGPSILRIQQVVRGDSAAYFCASSPGLLEGGYTFGSGTRLTVV.